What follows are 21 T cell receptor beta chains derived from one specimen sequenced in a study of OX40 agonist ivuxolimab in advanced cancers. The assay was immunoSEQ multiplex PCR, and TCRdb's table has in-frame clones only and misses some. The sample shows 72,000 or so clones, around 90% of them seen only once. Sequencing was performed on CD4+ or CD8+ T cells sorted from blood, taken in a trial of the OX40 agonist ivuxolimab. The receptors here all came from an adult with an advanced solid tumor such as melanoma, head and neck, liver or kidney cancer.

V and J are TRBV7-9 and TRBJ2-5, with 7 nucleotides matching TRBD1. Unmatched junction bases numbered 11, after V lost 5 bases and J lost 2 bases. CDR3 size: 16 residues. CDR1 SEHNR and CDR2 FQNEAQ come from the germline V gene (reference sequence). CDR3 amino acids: CASSPGRGGWQETQYF. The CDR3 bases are TGTGCCAGCAGCCCCGGTCGAGGGGGCTGGCAAGAGACCCAGTACTTC.

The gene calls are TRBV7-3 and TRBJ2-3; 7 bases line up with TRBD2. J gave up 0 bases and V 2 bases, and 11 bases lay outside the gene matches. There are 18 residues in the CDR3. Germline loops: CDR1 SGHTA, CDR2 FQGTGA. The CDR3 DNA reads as TGTGCCAGCAGCTTATCGGCGGGAGTAGGGCCAAGCACAGATACGCAGTATTTT. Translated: CASSLSAGVGPSTDTQYF. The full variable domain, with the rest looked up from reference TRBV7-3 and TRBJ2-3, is GAGVSQTPSNKVTEKGKYVELRCDPISGHTALYWYRQSLGQGPEFLIYFQGTGAADDSGLPNDRFFAVRPEGSVSTLKIQRTERGDSAVYLCASSLSAGVGPSTDTQYFGPGTRLTVL.

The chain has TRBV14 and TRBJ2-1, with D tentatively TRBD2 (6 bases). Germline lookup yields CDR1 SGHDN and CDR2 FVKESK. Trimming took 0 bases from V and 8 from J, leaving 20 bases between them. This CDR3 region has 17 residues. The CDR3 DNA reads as TGTGCCAGCAGCCAAGATTTGGGGCTAGCGTCTTTGGATGAGCAGTTCTTC. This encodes CASSQDLGLASLDEQFF.

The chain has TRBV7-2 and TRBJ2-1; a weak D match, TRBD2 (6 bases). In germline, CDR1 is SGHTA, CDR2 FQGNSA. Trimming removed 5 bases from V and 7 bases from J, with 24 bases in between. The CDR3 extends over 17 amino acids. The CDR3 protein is CASSPVWTISFQNEQFF. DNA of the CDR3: TGTGCCAGCAGCCCCGTCTGGACTATCTCTTTCCAGAATGAGCAGTTCTTC.

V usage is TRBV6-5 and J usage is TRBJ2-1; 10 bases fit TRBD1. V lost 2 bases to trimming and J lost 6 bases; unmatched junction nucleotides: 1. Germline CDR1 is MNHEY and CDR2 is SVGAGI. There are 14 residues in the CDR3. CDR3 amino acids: CASSYRDRGNEQFF. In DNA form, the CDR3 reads TGTGCCAGCAGTTACCGGGACAGGGGCAATGAGCAGTTCTTC.

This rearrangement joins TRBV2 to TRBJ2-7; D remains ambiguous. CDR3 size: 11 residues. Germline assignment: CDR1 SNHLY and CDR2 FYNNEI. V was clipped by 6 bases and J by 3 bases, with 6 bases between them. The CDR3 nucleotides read TGTGCCAGCAGCCCCTACTACGAGCAGTACTTC. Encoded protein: CASSPYYEQYF.

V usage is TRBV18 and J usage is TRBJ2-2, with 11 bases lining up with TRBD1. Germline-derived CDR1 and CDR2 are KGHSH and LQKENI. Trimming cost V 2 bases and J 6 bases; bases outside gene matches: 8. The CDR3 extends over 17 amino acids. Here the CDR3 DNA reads TGTGCCAGCTCACCAGGGACAGGGGGAAGATCGTCCGGGGAGCTGTTTTTT. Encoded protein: CASSPGTGGRSSGELFF.

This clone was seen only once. This chain's CDR3 is CASSFQPQNTGELFF. CDR3 in DNA: TGTGCCAGCAGCTTTCAACCGCAGAACACCGGGGAGCTGTTTTTT. J is TRBJ2-2 and V is TRBV11-2; D is unclear. Germline V gene data show CDR1 as SGHAT and CDR2 as FQNNGV. The length of the CDR3 is 15 residues. The V and J ends lost 3 bases and 1 base respectively, with 9 bases between them. Based on the CDR3 plus reference TRBV11-2 and TRBJ2-2, the full variable domain is EAGVAQSPRYKIIEKRQSVAFWCNPISGHATLYWYQQILGQGPKLLIQFQNNGVVDDSQLPKDRFSAERLKGVDSTLKIQPAKLEDSAVYLCASSFQPQNTGELFFGEGSRLTVL.

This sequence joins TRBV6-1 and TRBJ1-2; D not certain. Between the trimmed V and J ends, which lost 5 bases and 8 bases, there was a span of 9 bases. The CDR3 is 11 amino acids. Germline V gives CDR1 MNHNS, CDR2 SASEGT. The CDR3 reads CASSYLAGYTF. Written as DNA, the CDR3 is TGTGCCAGCAGTTATTTGGCGGGCTACACCTTC.

In DNA, the CDR3 is TGTGCCAGCGGCGACAGGGACCGCTATGGCTACACCTTC. Translating it yields CASGDRDRYGYTF. The rearrangement links TRBV9 to TRBJ1-2; 7 bases map to TRBD1. Germline lookup yields CDR1 SGDLS and CDR2 YYNGEE. With 7 bases clipped from V and 4 bases from J, the junction kept 7 bases outside the gene matches. This CDR3 comprises 13 residues.

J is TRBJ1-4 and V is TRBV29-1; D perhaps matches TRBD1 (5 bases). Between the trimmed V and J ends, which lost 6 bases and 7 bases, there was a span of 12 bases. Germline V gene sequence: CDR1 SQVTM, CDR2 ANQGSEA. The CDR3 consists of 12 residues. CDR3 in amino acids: CSVVGRSEKLFF. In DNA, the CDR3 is TGCAGCGTCGTGGGACGGAGTGAAAAACTGTTTTTT.

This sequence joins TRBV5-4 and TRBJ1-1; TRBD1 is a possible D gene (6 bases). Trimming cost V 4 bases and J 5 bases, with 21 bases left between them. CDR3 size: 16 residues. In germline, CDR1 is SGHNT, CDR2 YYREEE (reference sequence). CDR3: CASSTRGGAVGTEAFF. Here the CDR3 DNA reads TGTGCCAGCAGCACCAGAGGGGGGGCCGTCGGGACTGAAGCTTTCTTT.

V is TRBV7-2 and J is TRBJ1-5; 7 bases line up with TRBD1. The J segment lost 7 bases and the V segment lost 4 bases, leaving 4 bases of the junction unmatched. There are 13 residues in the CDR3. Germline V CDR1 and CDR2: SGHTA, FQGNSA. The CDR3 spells CASSSQGEQPQHF. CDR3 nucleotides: TGTGCCAGCAGCTCGCAGGGGGAGCAGCCCCAGCATTTT. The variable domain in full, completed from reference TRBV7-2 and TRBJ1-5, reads GAGVSQSPSNKVTEKGKDVELRCDPISGHTALYWYRQSLGQGLEFLIYFQGNSAPDKSGLPSDRFSAERTGGSVSTLTIQRTQQEDSAVYLCASSSQGEQPQHFGDGTRLSIL.

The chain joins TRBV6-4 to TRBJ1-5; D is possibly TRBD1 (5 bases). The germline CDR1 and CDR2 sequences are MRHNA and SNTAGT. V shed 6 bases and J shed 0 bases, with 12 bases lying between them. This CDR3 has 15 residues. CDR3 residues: CASRRDHLSNQPQHF. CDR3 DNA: TGTGCCAGCAGACGGGACCACCTTAGCAATCAGCCCCAGCATTTT.

CDR3 in DNA: TGTGCCTGGACATATTGGGAGAATTCACCCCTCCACTTT. This sequence encodes CAWTYWENSPLHF. The V call is TRBV30, the J call TRBJ1-6; no clear D. V lost 4 bases and J lost 7, with 11 bases in between. The CDR3 consists of 13 residues. The germline CDR1 and CDR2 sequences are GTSNPN and SVGIG (reference sequence).

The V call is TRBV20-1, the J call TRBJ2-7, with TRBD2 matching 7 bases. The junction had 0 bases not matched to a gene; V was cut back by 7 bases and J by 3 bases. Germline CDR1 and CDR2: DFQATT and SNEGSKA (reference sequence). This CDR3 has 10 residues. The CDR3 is CSGDYYEQYF. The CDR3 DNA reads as TGCAGTGGGGACTACTACGAGCAGTACTTC.

CDR3 sequence (DNA): TGTGCCAGCAGCTTGATCCCCGCTAGCGGGGGGGCCAGGACAGATACGCAGTATTTT. Translation gives CASSLIPASGGARTDTQYF. The V and J genes are TRBV5-5 and TRBJ2-3; 12 bases map to TRBD2. Germline values: CDR1 SGHKS, CDR2 YYEKEE (reference sequence). CDR3 length equals 19 residues. The V segment lost 1 base and the J segment 3 bases; nucleotides outside the gene matches: 12.

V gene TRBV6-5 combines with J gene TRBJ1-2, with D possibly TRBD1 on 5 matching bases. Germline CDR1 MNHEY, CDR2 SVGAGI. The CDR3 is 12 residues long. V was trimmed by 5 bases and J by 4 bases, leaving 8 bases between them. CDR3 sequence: CASSGGSYGYTF. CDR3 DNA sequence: TGTGCCAGCAGTGGGGGTAGCTATGGCTACACCTTC.

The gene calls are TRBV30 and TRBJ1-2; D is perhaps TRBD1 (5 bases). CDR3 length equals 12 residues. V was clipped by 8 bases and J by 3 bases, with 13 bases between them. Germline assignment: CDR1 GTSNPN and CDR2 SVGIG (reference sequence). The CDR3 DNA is TGTGCCCGCGGGCAGGGTGACTATGGCTACACCTTC. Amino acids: CARGQGDYGYTF.

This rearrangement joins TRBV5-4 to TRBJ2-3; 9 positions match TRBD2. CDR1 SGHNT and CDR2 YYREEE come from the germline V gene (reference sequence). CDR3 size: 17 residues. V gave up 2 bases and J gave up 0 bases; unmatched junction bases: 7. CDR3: CASSLRLAGTSTDTQYF. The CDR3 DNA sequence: TGTGCCAGCAGCTTACGCCTAGCGGGGACTAGCACAGATACGCAGTATTTT.

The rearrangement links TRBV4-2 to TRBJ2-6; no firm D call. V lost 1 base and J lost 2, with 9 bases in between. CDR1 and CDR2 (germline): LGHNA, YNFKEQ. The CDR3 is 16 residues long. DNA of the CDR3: TGTGCCAGCAGCCAAGCCGTACAGACTGGGGCCAACGTCCTGACTTTC. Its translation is CASSQAVQTGANVLTF.